These 21 T cell receptor beta chains were sequenced from one sample in a study of high-grade serous ovarian cancer treatment subgroups (dated by TCRdb to the early 2020s). Collection of tumor samples took place before definitive surgery or chemotherapy. Library method: the immunoSEQ multiplex PCR assay. Sourced from immuneACCESS, this table was stored by TCRdb with only in-frame sequences that have V and J called. A share of the clones is absent; for the studies checked, an unresolved V gene accounts for under half, and the remainder has no known explanation. Across this sample there are about 36,000 clones, with 79% seen only once. The top ten hold 3% to 3.5% of the sample. Sequenced material: tumor tissue. These receptors were obtained from a human donor with high-grade serous ovarian cancer.

This clone was counted between two and nine times. The rearrangement links TRBV2 to TRBJ2-7; D remains ambiguous. The CDR3 covers 11 residues. The V end was cut by 5 bases, the J end by 0 bases, with 2 bases between. Germline lookup yields CDR1 SNHLY and CDR2 FYNNEI. DNA for the CDR3: TGTGCCAGCAGTTCCTCCTACGAGCAGTACTTC. Translation: CASSSSYEQYF.

The CDR3 loop is CATSAARAYEQYF. The CDR3 bases are TGTGCCACCTCTGCGGCGCGCGCCTACGAGCAGTACTTC. The chain carries TRBV19 and TRBJ2-7; no reliable D call. This CDR3 comprises 13 residues. Trimming took 10 bases from V and 2 from J, leaving 15 bases between them. CDR1 is LNHDA, CDR2 SQIVND, per germline (reference sequence).

CDR3 amino acids: CASSFTGNYGYTF. The DNA of the CDR3 is TGCGCCAGCAGCTTCACGGGTAACTATGGCTACACCTTC. The rearrangement uses TRBV5-1 and TRBJ1-2; no firm D call. Germline CDR1 is SGHRS and CDR2 is YFSETQ. The V and J ends lost 2 bases and 1 base respectively, with 6 bases between them. CDR3 length: 13 amino acids.

The V gene is TRBV4-3, the J gene TRBJ2-3; TRBD1 agrees at 9 bases. V was clipped by 1 base and J by 3 bases; unmatched bases: 5. This CDR3 spans 16 amino acids. Germline values: CDR1 LGHNA, CDR2 YSLEER. This CDR3 reads CASSQGLGQGTDTQYF. CDR3 nucleotide sequence: TGCGCCAGCAGCCAAGGGTTGGGACAGGGAACAGATACGCAGTATTTT.

This clone appeared a single time. The CDR3 protein is CASSTGETDTQYF. For the CDR3, the DNA is TGTGCCAGCAGCACAGGGGAAACAGATACGCAGTATTTT. The rearrangement uses TRBV21-1 and TRBJ2-3; TRBD1 is the table's D call, not checked against the DNA. TRBV21-1 is reported as a pseudogene. The CDR3 is 13 residues long.

The J gene is TRBJ2-5, the V gene TRBV7-9, with a possible D match to TRBD2 (6 bases). The CDR3 has 16 residues. Deletions cut 8 bases from V and 0 bases from J, with 19 bases between. Germline CDR1 reads SEHNR; CDR2 reads FQNEAQ (reference sequence). Here the CDR3 DNA reads TGTGCCAGCTACTCCTTCGAGCGGGCGTACCAAGAGACCCAGTACTTC. Protein sequence: CASYSFERAYQETQYF.

The chain uses TRBV27 and TRBJ2-5; TRBD2 aligns across 7 bases. This CDR3 has 13 residues. In germline, CDR1 is MNHEY, CDR2 SMNVEV (reference sequence). The V gene end was trimmed by 6 bases and the J gene end by 3 bases; junction bases not matched to a gene: 4. The CDR3: CASRTRGEETQYF. The DNA for the CDR3 is TGTGCCAGCAGGACTCGGGGGGAAGAGACCCAGTACTTC.

The V and J genes are TRBV7-2 and TRBJ2-1; 7 bases match TRBD1. Germline CDR1 SGHTA, CDR2 FQGNSA. The CDR3 is 13 residues long. V lost 5 bases to trimming and J lost 7 bases; unmatched junction nucleotides: 5. Written as DNA, the CDR3 is TGTGCCAGCAGCGAGACAGGGTCAAATGAGCAGTTCTTC. Translating gives CASSETGSNEQFF.

The chain employs TRBV5-8 and TRBJ2-7, with TRBD1 matching 10 bases. The CDR3 totals 17 residues. The germline gives CDR1 SGHTS, CDR2 YDEGEE. Trimming cost V 0 bases and J 1 base; bases outside gene matches: 7. The CDR3 spells CASSLALDRGVSYEQYF. The DNA of the CDR3 is TGTGCCAGCAGCTTGGCCCTGGACAGGGGGGTATCCTACGAGCAGTACTTC.

The CDR3 spells CASSPAGTGVTEQFF. Written as DNA, the CDR3 is TGTGCCAGCAGCCCAGCCGGGACAGGGGTTACTGAGCAGTTCTTC. The gene calls are TRBV9 and TRBJ2-1; TRBD1 matches at 10 bases. V gave up 4 bases and J gave up 9 bases; unmatched junction bases: 10. The CDR3 has 15 amino acids. Germline CDR1 is SGDLS and CDR2 is YYNGEE. Using reference TRBV9 and TRBJ2-1 for the parts outside the CDR3, the full variable domain is DSGVTQTPKHLITATGQRVTLRCSPRSGDLSVYWYQQSLDQGLQFLIQYYNGEERAKGNILERFSAQQFPDLHSELNLSSLELGDSALYFCASSPAGTGVTEQFFGPGTRLTVL.

This clone has just a few counts. CDR3 in DNA: TGCAGCGTTTTGCCCGGGACAGGACAGCCTGAAGCTTTCTTT. As protein: CSVLPGTGQPEAFF. The V gene is TRBV29-1, the J gene TRBJ1-1; 8 bases are shared with TRBD1. The length of the CDR3 is 14 residues. Germline CDR1 SQVTM, CDR2 ANQGSEA. Trimming took 5 bases from V and 6 from J; bases not matched to a gene: 11.

This chain uses TRBV7-2 with TRBJ1-1, with unresolved D. The CDR3 runs to 15 residues. V was clipped by 3 bases and J by 1 base, with 12 bases between them. CDR1 and CDR2 (germline): SGHTA, FQGNSA. CDR3 loop: CASSFKVGGNTEAFF. CDR3 nucleotide sequence: TGTGCCAGCAGCTTCAAGGTAGGAGGGAACACTGAAGCTTTCTTT.

This clone was detected only once. The J gene is TRBJ2-7, the V gene TRBV7-2; D uncertain. Germline loops: CDR1 SGHTA, CDR2 FQGNSA. The V gene lost 2 bases and the J gene lost 4 bases, with 6 bases spanning the gap. This CDR3 region has 12 residues. Here the CDR3 reads CASSLHKYEQYF. For the CDR3, the DNA is TGTGCCAGCAGCTTACACAAGTACGAGCAGTACTTC. Drawing the rest from reference TRBV7-2 and TRBJ2-7, the complete variable domain is GAGVSQSPSNKVTEKGKDVELRCDPISGHTALYWYRQSLGQGLEFLIYFQGNSAPDKSGLPSDRFSAERTGGSVSTLTIQRTQQEDSAVYLCASSLHKYEQYFGPGTRLTVT.

This sequence joins TRBV7-9 and TRBJ2-1, with 7 bases that match TRBD1. CDR3 length: 16 amino acids. CDR1 is SEHNR and CDR2 is FQNEAQ in the germline V gene (reference sequence). The ends lost 6 bases at V and 3 bases at J; junction bases unmatched: 11. CDR3 sequence: CASSQGVATFYNEQFF. CDR3 sequence (DNA): TGTGCCAGCAGTCAGGGGGTAGCGACCTTCTACAATGAGCAGTTCTTC.

The V gene is TRBV6-1, the J gene TRBJ2-1; 9 bases are shared with TRBD2. V shed 3 bases and J 13 bases; nucleotides not matched to a gene: 10. Germline values: CDR1 MNHNS, CDR2 SASEGT. The CDR3 sequence is 14 residues long. The CDR3 sequence: CASSDSTSGLEQFF. The DNA of the CDR3 is TGTGCCAGCAGTGATTCGACTAGCGGATTGGAACAGTTCTTC.

The chain combines TRBV27 with TRBJ1-4; D gene uncertain. Germline V lookup: CDR1 MNHEY, CDR2 SMNVEV (reference sequence). V gave up 2 bases and J gave up 0 bases, with 10 bases separating them. The CDR3 is 16 amino acids. The CDR3 nucleotides read TGTGCCAGCAGTTTAGGGCCGGCCTCAACTAATGAAAAACTGTTTTTT. Translated: CASSLGPASTNEKLFF.

The CDR3 sequence is CASTKRAQSAPPEQFF. As DNA, the CDR3 is TGTGCCAGCACAAAAAGGGCACAAAGCGCACCTCCTGAGCAGTTCTTC. The chain joins TRBV5-5 to TRBJ2-1; D uncertain. This CDR3 is built from 16 residues. The V and J ends lost 6 bases and 9 bases respectively, with 25 bases between them. Germline V gene lookup returns CDR1 SGHKS and CDR2 YYEKEE (reference sequence).

Note on this clone: Other DNA sequences in the sample encode the same CDR3. The CDR3 reads CASSETAGGTEAFF. Here the CDR3 DNA reads TGTGCCAGCAGTGAAACGGCAGGGGGAACTGAAGCTTTCTTT. This chain joins TRBV2 and TRBJ1-1, with 7 bases matching TRBD1. Germline trimming cut 2 bases from V and 5 bases from J; bases unmatched to any gene: 5. In germline, CDR1 is SNHLY, CDR2 FYNNEI. This CDR3 contains 14 residues.

The rearrangement uses TRBV7-9 and TRBJ2-3; D gene ambiguous. CDR3 length: 13 residues. Deletions cut 4 bases from V and 1 base from J, with 6 bases between. The germline V gene has CDR1 SEHNR and CDR2 FQNEAQ (reference sequence). CDR3 nucleotide sequence: TGTGCCAGCAGCTGGGCGGGCACAGATACGCAGTATTTT. Encoded protein: CASSWAGTDTQYF.

J is TRBJ2-3 and V is TRBV4-1; no definite D call. Germline assignment: CDR1 MGHRA and CDR2 YSYEKL. V lost 1 base to trimming and J lost 2 bases, with 16 bases between them. CDR3 length: 17 residues. The CDR3 sequence: CASSQAVAAPLTDTQYF. CDR3 nucleotide sequence: TGCGCCAGCAGCCAAGCTGTAGCCGCCCCGCTCACAGATACGCAGTATTTT.

This clone was counted only a few times. This chain connects TRBV21-1 to TRBJ2-5; whether TRBD2, the table's D call, matches the DNA was not checked. TRBV21-1 is assigned pseudogene status. The CDR3 length is 12 residues. CDR3 loop: CASSKAGLAEYF. The CDR3 coding sequence is TGTGCCAGCAGCAAAGCCGGCCTAGCGGAATACTTC.